This TCR beta chain was captured by sequencing in a study of blood T cell repertoires in COVID-19. Overall study context: There were acute and convalescent COVID-19 samples, and they came from the United States, Italy and Spain.

Germline V gene data show CDR1 as MNHEY and CDR2 as SVGAGI. CDR3 length: 16 amino acids. Trimming cost V 2 bases and J 0 bases; bases outside gene matches: 5. Clones were read by immunoSEQ multiplex PCR, and TCRdb kept only the in-frame ones, dropping some. The sample holds some 75,000 clones; about 89% are singletons and the top ten take just under 0.6%. The TCR sequence derives from a man aged 55 to 69 with acute or convalescent COVID-19. The chain uses TRBV6-5 and TRBJ2-3, with 7 bases lining up with TRBD2. Sequenced input: peripheral blood. CDR3 sequence (DNA): TGTGCCAGCAGTTACCCCACCGGGAGGAGCACAGATACGCAGTATTTT. Translation: CASSYPTGRSTDTQYF.